This TCR beta chain comes out of a study of OX40 agonist ivuxolimab in advanced cancers. Study summary: Ivuxolimab, which patients received intravenously every 2 weeks, was dosed at 0.01 to 10 mg/kg.

V was clipped by 0 bases and J by 6 bases, with 8 bases between them. Germline lookup yields CDR1 LNHDA and CDR2 SQIVND (reference sequence). The CDR3 has 13 amino acids. Sequencing was performed with immunoSEQ multiplex PCR; in TCRdb, only in-frame clones are kept and a portion is missing. The sample lists about 140,000 clones, approximately 90% seen once, with roughly 1.1% in the top ten. Autoimmune disease history or systemic immunosuppression barred patients. Study-wide results and caveats: The work left the antigen specificity of expanded peripheral T cells undetermined. Expanded clones belonging to CD8+ T cells outnumbered, on average, those of CD4+.

To note about this clone: No antigen is known for it.

The chain links TRBV19 to TRBJ1-2; D not resolved. The TCR was taken from an adult with an advanced solid tumor such as melanoma, head and neck, liver or kidney cancer. Sequenced material: CD4+ or CD8+ T cells sorted from blood, taken in a trial of the OX40 agonist ivuxolimab. CDR3 sequence reads: CASSIDLGNGYTF. DNA for the CDR3: TGTGCCAGTAGTATAGATCTAGGTAATGGCTACACCTTC.